This T cell receptor beta chain was identified in a study of persistence of HIV-infected CD4 T cells. The stimulus was an HIV-1 Gag 15-mer peptide pool, about 1 ug/peptide/mL. Sorted nonresponding memory CD4+ T cells were CD40L-negative, CD69-negative, CD45RO-high. A roughly 20-hour stimulation of CD8-depleted PBMCs used anti-CD28/CD49d costimulation, CD40-blocking antibody and enfuvirtide. Comment on this clone: The antigen remains unidentified.

Germline V gene data show CDR1 as LNHDA and CDR2 as SQIVND (reference sequence). The length of the CDR3 is 13 residues. Trimming removed 4 bases from V and 4 bases from J, with 8 bases in between. The libraries were made with immunoSEQ version 4 in survey mode. Using immunoSEQ multiplex PCR, the repertoire was profiled, and TCRdb retains in-frame clones only, with some absent. The sample lists about 40,000 clones, around 78% occurring once. This TCR derives from an adult man with HIV who was CMV-seropositive. The chain combines TRBV19 with TRBJ1-5; perhaps TRBD1 as D (5 bases). This material consisted of CD4+ T cells sorted from PBMCs after approximately 18-hour stimulation, taken from a patient who received antiretroviral therapy. This CDR3 is CASSTTENQPQHF. DNA of the CDR3: TGTGCCAGTAGTACGACAGAGAATCAGCCCCAGCATTTT.